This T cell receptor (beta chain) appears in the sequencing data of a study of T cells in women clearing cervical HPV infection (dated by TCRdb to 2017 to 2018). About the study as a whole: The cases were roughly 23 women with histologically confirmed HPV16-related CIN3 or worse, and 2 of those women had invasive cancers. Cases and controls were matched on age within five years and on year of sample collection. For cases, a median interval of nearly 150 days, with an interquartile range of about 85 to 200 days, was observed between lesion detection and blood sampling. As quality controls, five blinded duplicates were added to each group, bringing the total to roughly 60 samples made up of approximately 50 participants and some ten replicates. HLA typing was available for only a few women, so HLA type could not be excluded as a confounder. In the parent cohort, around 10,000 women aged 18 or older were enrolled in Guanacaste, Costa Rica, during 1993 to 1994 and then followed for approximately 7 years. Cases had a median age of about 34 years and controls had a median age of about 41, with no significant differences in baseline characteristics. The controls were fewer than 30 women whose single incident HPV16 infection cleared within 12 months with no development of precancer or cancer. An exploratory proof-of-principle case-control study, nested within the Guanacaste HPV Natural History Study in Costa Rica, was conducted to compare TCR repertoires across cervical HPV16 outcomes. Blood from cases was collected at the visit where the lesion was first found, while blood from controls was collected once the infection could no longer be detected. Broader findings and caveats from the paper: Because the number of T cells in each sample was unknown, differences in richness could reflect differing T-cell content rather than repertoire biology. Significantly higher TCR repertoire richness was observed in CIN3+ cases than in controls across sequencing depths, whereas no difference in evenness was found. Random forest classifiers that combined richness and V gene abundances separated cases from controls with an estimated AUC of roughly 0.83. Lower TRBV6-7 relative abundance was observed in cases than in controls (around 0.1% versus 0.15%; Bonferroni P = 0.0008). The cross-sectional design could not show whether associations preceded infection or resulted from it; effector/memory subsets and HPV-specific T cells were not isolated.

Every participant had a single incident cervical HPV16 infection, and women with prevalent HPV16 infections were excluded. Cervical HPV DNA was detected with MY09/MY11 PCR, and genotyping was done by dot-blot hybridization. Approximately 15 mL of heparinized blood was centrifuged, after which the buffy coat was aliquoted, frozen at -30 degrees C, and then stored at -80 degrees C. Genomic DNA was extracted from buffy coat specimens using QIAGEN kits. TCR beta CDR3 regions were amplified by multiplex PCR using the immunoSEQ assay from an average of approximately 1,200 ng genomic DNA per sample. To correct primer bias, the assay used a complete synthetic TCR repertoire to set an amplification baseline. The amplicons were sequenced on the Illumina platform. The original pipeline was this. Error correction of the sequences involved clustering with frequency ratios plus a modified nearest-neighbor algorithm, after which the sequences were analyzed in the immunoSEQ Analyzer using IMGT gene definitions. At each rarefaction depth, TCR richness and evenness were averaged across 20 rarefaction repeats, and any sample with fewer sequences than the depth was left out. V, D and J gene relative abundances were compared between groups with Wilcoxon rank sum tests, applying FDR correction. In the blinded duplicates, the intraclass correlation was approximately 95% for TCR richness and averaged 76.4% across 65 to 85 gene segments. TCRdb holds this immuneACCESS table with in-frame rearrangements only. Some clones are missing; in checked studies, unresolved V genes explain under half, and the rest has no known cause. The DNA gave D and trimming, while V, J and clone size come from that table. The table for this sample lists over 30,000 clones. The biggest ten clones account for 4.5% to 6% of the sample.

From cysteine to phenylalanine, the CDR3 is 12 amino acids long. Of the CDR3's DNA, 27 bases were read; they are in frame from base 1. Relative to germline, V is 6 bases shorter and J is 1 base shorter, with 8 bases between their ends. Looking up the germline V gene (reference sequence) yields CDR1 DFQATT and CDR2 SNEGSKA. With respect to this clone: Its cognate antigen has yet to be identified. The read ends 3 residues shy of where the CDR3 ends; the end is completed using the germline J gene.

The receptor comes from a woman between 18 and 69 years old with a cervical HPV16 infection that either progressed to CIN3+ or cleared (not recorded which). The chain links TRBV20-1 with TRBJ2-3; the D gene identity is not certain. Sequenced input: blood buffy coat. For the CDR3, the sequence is CSAAPGTDTQYF. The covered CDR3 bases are TGCAGTGCAGCCCCGGGCACAGATACG.